A selection of T cell receptor beta chains follows, all from one sample in a study of cytomegalovirus exposure and HLA in healthy donors. The table came from immunoSEQ multiplex PCR; TCRdb's copy has only in-frame clones and leaves some out. The sample lists about 94,000 clones; approximately 78% were seen once. What was sequenced was PBMCs. The source is a woman aged 55-75 years in good health and CMV-seronegative. Each CDR3 is given with its conserved first and last residue. The D gene is left open where the match is weak. Only some rows state a clone size, as once, few, many or a class for expanded clones.

clone_size | j_call | v_call | d_call | cdr3_aa | cdr3_nt
. | TRBJ2-5 | TRBV5-1 | . | CASSLQSSEETQYF | TGCGCCAGCAGCTTGCAATCCAGCGAGGAGACCCAGTACTTC
. | TRBJ1-1 | TRBV5-1 | TRBD1 | CASSSGQGGTEAFF | TGCGCCAGCAGCTCGGGACAGGGGGGCACTGAAGCTTTCTTT
. | TRBJ1-1 | TRBV11-3 | TRBD1 | CASSQGGIAGEAFF | TGTGCCAGCAGCCAGGGGGGCATTGCGGGTGAAGCTTTCTTT
once | TRBJ2-2 | TRBV5-1 | TRBD1 | CASGTGETGELFF | TGCGCCAGCGGGACAGGGGAAACCGGGGAGCTGTTTTTT
. | TRBJ1-2 | TRBV5-6 | . | CASSLTLMRVEYGYTF | TGTGCCAGCAGCTTGACGCTTATGAGGGTGGAATATGGCTACACCTTC
. | TRBJ2-2 | TRBV5-1 | TRBD2 | CASSLGSGVSGELFF | TGCGCCAGCAGCTTGGGTAGCGGGGTGTCCGGGGAGCTGTTTTTT
few | TRBJ2-1 | TRBV5-1 | . | CASSLRSSYNEQFF | TGCGCCAGCAGCTTGCGGAGCTCCTACAATGAGCAGTTCTTC
. | TRBJ2-1 | TRBV5-1 | . | CASSTPHNEQFF | TGCGCCAGCAGTACTCCTCACAATGAGCAGTTCTTC
. | TRBJ2-2 | TRBV2 | TRBD1 | CASRDRERTGELFF | TGTGCCAGCAGGGACAGGGAACGTACCGGGGAGCTGTTTTTT
. | TRBJ2-4 | TRBV25-1 | . | CASSEYTPNIQYF | TGTGCCAGCAGTGAATATACACCAAACATTCAGTACTTC
. | TRBJ1-5 | TRBV19 | TRBD1 | CASSRGQGGSNQPQHF | TGTGCCAGTAGTAGGGGACAGGGAGGCAGCAATCAGCCCCAGCATTTT
few | TRBJ2-3 | TRBV6-5 | TRBD2 | CASSYASGRTDTQYF | TGTGCCAGCAGTTATGCTAGCGGTCGCACAGATACGCAGTATTTT
few | TRBJ1-5 | TRBV7-9 | TRBD1 | CASSLGSGTGYSNQPQHF | TGTGCCAGCAGCTTAGGATCCGGGACAGGTTATAGCAATCAGCCCCAGCATTTT
. | TRBJ2-1 | TRBV7-9 | TRBD2 | CASSLTSYEQFF | TGTGCCAGCAGCTTGACTAGCTATGAGCAGTTCTTC
. | TRBJ2-1 | TRBV19 | . | CASIGGSTYNEQFF | TGTGCCAGTATAGGAGGGAGCACCTACAATGAGCAGTTCTTC
. | TRBJ2-7 | TRBV6-6 | . | CASRNGQSGYEQYF | TGTGCCAGCAGAAACGGGCAGAGCGGCTACGAGCAGTACTTC
. | TRBJ2-1 | TRBV6-5 | TRBD2 | CASSSRGGGSVEQFF | TGTGCCAGCAGTTCACGGGGCGGGGGGTCGGTTGAGCAGTTCTTC
. | TRBJ2-7 | TRBV5-6 | . | CASSPSSANYEQYF | TGTGCCAGCAGCCCCAGTAGCGCCAACTACGAGCAGTACTTC
. | TRBJ2-1 | TRBV6-5 | . | CATTSGVDEQFF | TGTGCCACCACCTCAGGGGTAGATGAGCAGTTCTTC
. | TRBJ1-1 | TRBV30 | TRBD1 | CAWNWRDRANTEAFF | TGTGCCTGGAATTGGAGGGACAGGGCGAACACTGAAGCTTTCTTT
. | TRBJ1-2 | TRBV7-9 | TRBD1 | CASIEQGSGYTF | TGTGCCAGCATCGAACAGGGGTCTGGCTACACCTTC
. | TRBJ2-1 | TRBV7-2 | . | CASSSGQGGYNEQFF | TGTGCCAGCAGCTCTGGACAGGGAGGGTACAATGAGCAGTTCTTC
once | TRBJ2-1 | TRBV10-3 | . | CAINGRGQEQFF | TGTGCCATCAACGGGAGGGGACAGGAGCAGTTCTTC
. | TRBJ2-7 | TRBV6-6 | . | CASREPSYYEQYF | TGTGCCAGCAGGGAACCTAGTTACTACGAGCAGTACTTC
. | TRBJ1-1 | TRBV18 | TRBD1 | CASSPVGQEETEAFF | TGTGCCAGCTCACCGGTCGGACAGGAGGAAACTGAAGCTTTCTTT
. | TRBJ1-1 | TRBV27 | . | CASSLIGGGASEAFF | TGTGCCAGCAGTTTAATTGGGGGGGGCGCATCTGAAGCTTTCTTT
. | TRBJ1-1 | TRBV7-9 | TRBD1 | CASSRRYGTGEVRNTEAFF | TGTGCCAGCAGCCGACGCTACGGGACAGGGGAAGTACGGAACACTGAAGCTTTCTTT
. | TRBJ2-1 | TRBV30 | . | CASQGGYNEQFF | TGTGCTTCCCAGGGGGGATACAATGAGCAGTTCTTC
once | TRBJ1-2 | TRBV18 | . | CASSPPGAKANYGYTF | TGTGCCAGCTCACCACCGGGGGCGAAGGCGAACTATGGCTACACCTTC
. | TRBJ2-5 | TRBV10-2 | TRBD2 | CASSESSGSVETQYF | TGCGCCAGCAGTGAGTCCAGCGGGAGTGTCGAGACCCAGTACTTC
. | TRBJ2-2 | TRBV7-2 | . | CASSLARNTGELFF | TGTGCCAGCAGCTTAGCCAGGAACACCGGGGAGCTGTTTTTT
. | TRBJ1-5 | TRBV27 | . | CASSLGGLGNQPQHF | TGTGCCAGCAGTTTGGGGGGGCTTGGCAATCAGCCCCAGCATTTT
. | TRBJ1-2 | TRBV6-5 | TRBD1 | CASTRQGDYGYAF | TGTGCCAGCACCCGACAGGGTGACTATGGCTACGCCTTC
. | TRBJ2-5 | TRBV6-6 | . | CASSYLGGEQETQYF | TGTGCCAGCAGTTACTTGGGAGGAGAGCAAGAGACCCAGTACTTC
. | TRBJ1-1 | TRBV7-2 | TRBD1 | CASSSPGGAEAFF | TGTGCCAGCAGCTCACCAGGGGGCGCTGAAGCTTTCTTT
few | TRBJ1-2 | TRBV7-9 | . | CASSSSYETGHGYTF | TGTGCCAGCAGCTCTAGCTACGAGACAGGTCATGGCTACACCTTC
. | TRBJ1-1 | TRBV6-5 | . | CASSPGRGANTEAFF | TGTGCCAGCAGCCCCGGTCGGGGGGCGAACACTGAAGCTTTCTTT